The entry below describes one TCR beta chain. Its cognate antigen is unknown. Germline V gene sequence: CDR1 LGHDT, CDR2 YNNKEL (reference sequence). The CDR3 is made up of 14 amino acids. Germline trimming cut 4 bases from V and 7 bases from J; bases unmatched to any gene: 6. Unique molecular identifiers were incorporated into the prepared TCRbeta library. Each CDR3 protein is one row after TCRdb ran MiXCR on the PCR reads. There are some 460,000 distinct CDR3 sequences in the sample; 15% to 20% occur only once, and 25% to 30% lies in the top ten. The data were obtained in a study of T-cell reconstitution after alpha-beta-depleted transplantation in children. Study-level results: As was reported, about two months after transplant, alpha-beta T cells came from several hundred expanded graft clones.

This TCR derives from a boy less than two years old who had a stem cell transplant for Wiskott-Aldrich syndrome, so the T cells may come from the graft donor. This specimen was PBMCs, mostly from graft donor cells, taken 360 days after TCRalphabeta/CD19-depleted stem cell transplant. The rearrangement uses TRBV3-1 and TRBJ2-5, with 10 nucleotides matching TRBD2. In DNA form, the CDR3 reads TGTGCCAGCAGCCCTTCAGCGGGAGGGTCGACCCAGTACTTC. Its translation: CASSPSAGGSTQYF.